The rows below give T cell receptor beta chains drawn from one sample of a study of cytomegalovirus exposure and HLA in healthy donors. Repertoires were generated with immunoSEQ multiplex PCR, while TCRdb's copy carries only in-frame clones and drops some. The sample has 110,000 or so clones, 60% to 85% seen once; the top ten hold about 4.9%. Sequencing was performed on PBMCs. The source is a man in his fifties in good health and CMV-seropositive. The CDR3 runs from the conserved cysteine through the conserved F or W. A D gene is named only where the DNA matches it firmly. Clone size is not always given. Where it is, it says once, few, many or a class for expanded clones.

d_gene,v_gene,j_gene,abundance,CDR3aa,CDR3nt
TRBD1,TRBV19,TRBJ1-5,few,CASSVDRDQPQHF,TGTGCCAGTAGTGTCGACAGGGATCAGCCCCAGCATTTT
-,TRBV7-2,TRBJ1-6,once,CASSHAGGEGNSPLHF,TGTGCCAGCAGCCACGCAGGTGGGGAGGGCAATTCACCCCTCCACTTT
TRBD2,TRBV7-2,TRBJ2-7,once,CASSLPGGTYEQYF,TGTGCCAGCAGCTTACCGGGGGGGACCTACGAGCAGTACTTC
TRBD1,TRBV18,TRBJ1-1,-,CASSGTVDTEAFF,TGTGCCAGCTCCGGGACAGTTGACACTGAAGCTTTCTTT
-,TRBV5-4,TRBJ1-2,-,CASSPDSPYGYTF,TGTGCCAGCAGCCCGGACAGTCCCTATGGCTACACCTTC
-,TRBV19,TRBJ1-5,few,CASTFLGREDQPQHF,TGTGCCAGTACCTTTCTGGGCAGGGAGGACCAGCCCCAGCATTTT
-,TRBV6-5,TRBJ1-2,-,CASSTEGRNYGYTF,TGTGCCAGCAGTACCGAAGGGAGGAACTATGGCTACACCTTC
-,TRBV5-1,TRBJ2-1,-,CASSKDSSRVGEQFF,TGCGCCAGCAGCAAGGACTCGTCCCGGGTCGGTGAGCAGTTCTTC
-,TRBV5-1,TRBJ2-7,-,CASSLGVLSILSYEQYF,TGCGCCAGCAGCTTAGGGGTTTTGAGCATTCTCTCCTACGAGCAGTACTTC
-,TRBV6-6,TRBJ2-4,-,CASTLGGIQYF,TGTGCCAGCACCTTGGGGGGCATTCAGTACTTC
TRBD1,TRBV6-4,TRBJ1-2,-,CASSDSNPGGKYGYTF,TGTGCCAGCAGTGACTCGAACCCAGGGGGTAAGTATGGCTACACCTTC
-,TRBV6-5,TRBJ1-6,-,CASSYQSIGGLSPLHF,TGTGCCAGCAGTTACCAAAGCATAGGCGGTCTCTCACCCCTCCACTTT
-,TRBV19,TRBJ1-1,once,CASTLGRDWEAFF,TGTGCCAGTACCCTAGGGAGGGACTGGGAAGCTTTCTTT
-,TRBV19,TRBJ1-4,-,CASTPTGPDEKLFF,TGTGCCAGTACCCCGACAGGCCCGGATGAAAAACTGTTTTTT
-,TRBV18,TRBJ2-7,-,CASTQGREYDEQYF,TGTGCCAGCACCCAGGGTCGGGAGTACGACGAGCAGTACTTC
-,TRBV18,TRBJ2-1,-,CASSPRRQENYNEQFF,TGTGCCAGCTCACCTAGACGACAGGAGAACTACAATGAGCAGTTCTTC
TRBD2,TRBV7-2,TRBJ2-3,-,CASSLVSSGFSTDTQYF,TGTGCCAGCAGCTTAGTGTCTAGCGGATTTAGCACAGATACGCAGTATTTT
-,TRBV5-1,TRBJ2-6,-,CASVDSSGANVLTF,TGCGCCAGTGTGGACAGCTCTGGGGCCAACGTCCTGACTTTC
TRBD1,TRBV28,TRBJ1-1,-,CASSPGTGVRAFF,TGTGCCAGCAGTCCCGGGACAGGGGTTAGGGCTTTCTTT
-,TRBV30,TRBJ1-6,-,CASRLSSSYNSPLHF,TGTGCCTCCCGGTTGTCTAGCTCCTATAATTCACCCCTCCACTTT
TRBD1,TRBV27,TRBJ2-5,-,CASSRSGTGSFFETQYF,TGTGCCAGCAGCCGATCCGGGACAGGGAGTTTTTTTGAGACCCAGTACTTC
TRBD2,TRBV5-1,TRBJ2-1,-,CASSLVAGEHNEQFF,TGCGCCAGCAGCTTGGTTGCGGGAGAGCACAATGAGCAGTTCTTC
TRBD1,TRBV6-5,TRBJ2-2,-,CASSPQGAIGGELFF,TGTGCCAGCAGCCCCCAGGGGGCAATCGGCGGGGAGCTGTTTTTT
-,TRBV7-9,TRBJ1-2,-,CASSPVLGADYGYTF,TGTGCCAGCAGCCCAGTCCTAGGGGCGGACTATGGCTACACCTTC
TRBD1,TRBV5-4,TRBJ1-1,-,CASSLGGTGAGNTEAFF,TGTGCCAGCAGCTTGGGGGGAACAGGGGCAGGGAACACTGAAGCTTTCTTT
TRBD1,TRBV4-3,TRBJ1-1,-,CASSQEPPRQGWSTEAFF,TGCGCCAGCAGCCAAGAACCCCCCCGACAGGGTTGGAGCACTGAAGCTTTCTTT
-,TRBV7-3,TRBJ2-3,-,CASSLGGARADTQYF,TGTGCCAGCAGCTTAGGAGGGGCGCGGGCAGATACGCAGTATTTT
-,TRBV13,TRBJ2-7,-,CASSSSGTTYEQYF,TGTGCCAGCAGCTCCTCCGGGACAACGTACGAGCAGTACTTC
-,TRBV9,TRBJ1-4,once,CASSRGAPEKLFF,TGTGCCAGCAGCCGGGGGGCCCCGGAAAAACTGTTTTTT
-,TRBV28,TRBJ1-5,few,CASSLFGQGSNQPQHF,TGTGCCAGCAGTTTATTCGGGCAGGGTAGCAATCAGCCCCAGCATTTT
-,TRBV5-4,TRBJ1-1,few,CASSLGQQGVGTEAFF,TGTGCCAGCAGCTTGGGACAGCAGGGCGTGGGCACTGAAGCTTTCTTT
TRBD1,TRBV7-9,TRBJ2-6,many,CASSADRDLNVLTF,TGTGCCAGCAGCGCCGACAGGGACCTCAACGTCCTGACTTTC
TRBD1,TRBV5-4,TRBJ1-3,-,CASSYQPGQGPNTIYF,TGTGCCAGCAGCTATCAACCAGGACAGGGGCCCAACACCATATATTTT
TRBD1,TRBV28,TRBJ1-5,few,CASSSGQGDRAQHF,TGTGCCAGCAGTTCGGGACAGGGGGATCGGGCCCAGCATTTT
-,TRBV19,TRBJ1-5,-,CASSIAGATNQPQHF,TGTGCCAGTAGTATAGCTGGAGCTACCAATCAGCCCCAGCATTTT
-,TRBV6-6,TRBJ2-5,-,CASRTGLVPGETQYF,TGTGCCAGCAGGACCGGTCTGGTCCCGGGAGAGACCCAGTACTTC
-,TRBV10-3,TRBJ2-1,-,CAIRQGQILGNEQFF,TGTGCCATCAGACAAGGACAGATCCTCGGCAATGAGCAGTTCTTC
-,TRBV15,TRBJ1-5,-,CATSRDSYSNQPQHF,TGTGCCACCAGCAGGGACAGTTATAGCAATCAGCCCCAGCATTTT
-,TRBV7-8,TRBJ2-5,-,CASNPGNLGETQYF,TGTGCCAGCAACCCGGGAAACTTGGGAGAGACCCAGTACTTC
-,TRBV6-5,TRBJ1-6,-,CASSFKGWNSPLHF,TGTGCCAGCAGTTTTAAGGGGTGGAATTCACCCCTCCACTTT
-,TRBV21-1,TRBJ2-7,-,CASSKATSGSYYEQYF,TGTGCCAGCAGCAAAGCCACTAGCGGGAGCTACTACGAGCAGTACTTC
-,TRBV20-1,TRBJ2-1,few,CSASREGAKFF,TGCAGTGCTAGTCGGGAGGGGGCCAAGTTCTTC
-,TRBV5-1,TRBJ2-6,once,CASSLNLGGGGANVLTF,TGCGCCAGCAGCTTGAACTTAGGGGGTGGCGGGGCCAACGTCCTGACTTTC
-,TRBV4-1,TRBJ2-1,-,CASSQEPAGGNEQFF,TGCGCCAGCAGCCAGGAGCCTGCAGGGGGGAATGAGCAGTTCTTC